This entry describes one T cell receptor beta chain. This sample was taken from a study of T cell changes during pregnancy in multiple sclerosis. CDR1 is MNHEY, CDR2 SVGAGI, per germline. The CDR3 runs 15 residues. With 6 bases clipped from V and 3 bases from J, the junction kept 11 bases outside the gene matches. Data came from immunoSEQ multiplex PCR; TCRdb stores just in-frame clones and leaves some out. Of fewer than 140,000 clones listed, roughly 92% are singletons. The genes are TRBV6-5 and TRBJ2-7; 7 nucleotides align to TRBD2. Source: peripheral blood, taken after pregnancy. The sequence was obtained from a female donor with multiple sclerosis, enrolled in a pregnancy study. CDR3 bases: TGTGCCAGCAGAATGGGACGACTAGCAGGCTACGAGCAGTACTTC. Translating gives CASRMGRLAGYEQYF.